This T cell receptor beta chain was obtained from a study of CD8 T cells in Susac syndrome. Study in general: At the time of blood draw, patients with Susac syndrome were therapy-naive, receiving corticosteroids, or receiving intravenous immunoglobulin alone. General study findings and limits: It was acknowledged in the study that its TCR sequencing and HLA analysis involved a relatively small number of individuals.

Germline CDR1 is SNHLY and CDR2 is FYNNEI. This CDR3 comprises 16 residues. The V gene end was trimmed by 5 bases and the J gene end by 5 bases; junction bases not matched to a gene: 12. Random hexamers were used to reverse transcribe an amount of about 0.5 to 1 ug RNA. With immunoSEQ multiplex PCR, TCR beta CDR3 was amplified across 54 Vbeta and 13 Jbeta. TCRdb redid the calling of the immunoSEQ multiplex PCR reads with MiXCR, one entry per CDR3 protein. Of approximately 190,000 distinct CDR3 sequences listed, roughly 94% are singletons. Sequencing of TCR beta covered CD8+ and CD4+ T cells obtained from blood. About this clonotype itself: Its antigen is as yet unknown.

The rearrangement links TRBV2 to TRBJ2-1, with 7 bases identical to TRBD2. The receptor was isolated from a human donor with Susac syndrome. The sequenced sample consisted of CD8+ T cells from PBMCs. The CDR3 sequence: CASSPRVTSFNNEQFF. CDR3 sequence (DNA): TGTGCCAGCAGTCCGCGTGTGACTAGCTTCAACAATGAGCAGTTCTTC.